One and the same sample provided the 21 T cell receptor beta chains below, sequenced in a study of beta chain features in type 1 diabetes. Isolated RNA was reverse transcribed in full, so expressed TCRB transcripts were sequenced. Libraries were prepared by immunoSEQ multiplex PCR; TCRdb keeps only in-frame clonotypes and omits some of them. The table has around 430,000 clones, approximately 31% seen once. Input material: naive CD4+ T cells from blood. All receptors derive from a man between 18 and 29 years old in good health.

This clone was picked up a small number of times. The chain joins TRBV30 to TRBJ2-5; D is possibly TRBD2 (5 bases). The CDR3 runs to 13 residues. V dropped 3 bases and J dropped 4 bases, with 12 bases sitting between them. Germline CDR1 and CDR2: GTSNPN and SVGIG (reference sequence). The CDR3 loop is CAWSRMAGETQYF. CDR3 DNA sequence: TGTGCCTGGAGCCGGATGGCGGGAGAGACCCAGTACTTC.

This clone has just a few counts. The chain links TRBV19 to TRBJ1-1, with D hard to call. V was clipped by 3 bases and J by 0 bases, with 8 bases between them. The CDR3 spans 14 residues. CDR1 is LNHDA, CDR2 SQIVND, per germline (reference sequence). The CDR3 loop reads CASSMTWVNTEAFF. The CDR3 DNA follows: TGTGCCAGTAGTATGACCTGGGTGAACACTGAAGCTTTCTTT. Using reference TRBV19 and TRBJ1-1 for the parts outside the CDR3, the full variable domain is DGGITQSPKYLFRKEGQNVTLSCEQNLNHDAMYWYRQDPGQGLRLIYYSQIVNDFQKGDIAEGYSVSREKKESFPLTVTSAQKNPTAFYLCASSMTWVNTEAFFGQGTRLTVV.

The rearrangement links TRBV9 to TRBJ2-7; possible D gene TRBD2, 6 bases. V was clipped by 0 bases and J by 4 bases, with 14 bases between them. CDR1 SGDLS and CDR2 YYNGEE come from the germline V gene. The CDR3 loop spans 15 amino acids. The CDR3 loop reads CASSVASGAPYEQYF. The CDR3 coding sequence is TGTGCCAGCAGCGTAGCTTCGGGAGCCCCATACGAGCAGTACTTC.

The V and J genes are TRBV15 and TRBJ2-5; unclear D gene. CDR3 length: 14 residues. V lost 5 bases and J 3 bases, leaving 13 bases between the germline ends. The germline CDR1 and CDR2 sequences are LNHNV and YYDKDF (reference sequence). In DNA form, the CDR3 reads TGTGCCACCAGCCCCCTAGGCAGAGAAGAGACCCAGTACTTC. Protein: CATSPLGREETQYF.

The CDR3 reads CASSPLGDQPQHF. The CDR3 nucleotides are TGTGCCAGCAGCCCACTGGGGGATCAGCCCCAGCATTTT. J is TRBJ1-5 and V is TRBV7-9; possible D gene TRBD1, 5 bases. CDR1 and CDR2 (germline): SEHNR, FQNEAQ (reference sequence). The CDR3 sequence is 13 residues long. The germline V and J ends were trimmed by 5 bases and 5 bases, with 10 bases remaining between them.

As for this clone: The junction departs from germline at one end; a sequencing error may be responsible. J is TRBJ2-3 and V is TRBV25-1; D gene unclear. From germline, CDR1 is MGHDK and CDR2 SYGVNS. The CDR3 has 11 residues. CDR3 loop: CASSATYTQYF. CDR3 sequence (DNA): TGTGCCAGCAGTGCCACATATACGCAGTATTTT.

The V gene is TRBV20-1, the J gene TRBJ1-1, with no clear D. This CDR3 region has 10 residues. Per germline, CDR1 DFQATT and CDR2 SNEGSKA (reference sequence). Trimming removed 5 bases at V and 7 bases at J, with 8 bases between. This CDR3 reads CSALAFEAFF. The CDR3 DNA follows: TGCAGTGCTCTAGCATTTGAAGCTTTCTTT.

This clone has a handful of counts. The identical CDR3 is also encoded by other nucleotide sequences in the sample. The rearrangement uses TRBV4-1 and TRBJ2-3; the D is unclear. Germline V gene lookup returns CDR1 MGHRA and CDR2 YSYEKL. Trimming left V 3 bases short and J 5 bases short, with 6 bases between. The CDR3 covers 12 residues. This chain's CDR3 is CASSQVLDTQYF. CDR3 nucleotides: TGCGCCAGCAGCCAGGTCCTAGATACGCAGTATTTT.

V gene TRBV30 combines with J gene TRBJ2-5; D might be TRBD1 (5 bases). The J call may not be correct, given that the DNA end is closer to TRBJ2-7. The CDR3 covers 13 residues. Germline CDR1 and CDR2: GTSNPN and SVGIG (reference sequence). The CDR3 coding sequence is TGTGCCTGGAGTGTAGGACACGATTACGAGCAGTACTTC. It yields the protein CAWSVGHDYEQYF.

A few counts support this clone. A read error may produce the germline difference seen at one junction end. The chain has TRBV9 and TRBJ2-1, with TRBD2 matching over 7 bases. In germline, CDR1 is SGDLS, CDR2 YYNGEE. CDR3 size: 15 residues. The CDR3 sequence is CASSVELARANQQFF. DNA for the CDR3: TGTGCCAGCAGCGTAGAACTAGCGAGGGCCAATCAGCAGTTCTTC.

The CDR3 nucleotides are TGCGCCAGCAGCCAAGCTCGACAGGGGACCGGGGAGCTGTTTTTT. Its translation is CASSQARQGTGELFF. The V gene is TRBV4-3, the J gene TRBJ2-2, with TRBD1 matching 8 bases. Germline values: CDR1 LGHNA, CDR2 YSLEER. The junction had 3 bases not matched to a gene; V was cut back by 1 base and J by 5 bases. The CDR3 totals 15 residues.

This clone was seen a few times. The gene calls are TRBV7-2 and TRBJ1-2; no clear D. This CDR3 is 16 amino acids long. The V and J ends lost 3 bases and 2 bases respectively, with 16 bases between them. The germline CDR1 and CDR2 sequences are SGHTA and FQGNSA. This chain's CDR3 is CASSLDPSRSNYGYTF. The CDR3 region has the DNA TGTGCCAGCAGCTTGGACCCTTCCCGGTCCAACTATGGCTACACCTTC.

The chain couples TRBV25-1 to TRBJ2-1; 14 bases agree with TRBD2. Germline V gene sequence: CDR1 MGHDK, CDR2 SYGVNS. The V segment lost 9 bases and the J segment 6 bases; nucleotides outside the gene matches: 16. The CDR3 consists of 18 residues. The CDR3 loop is CASQSTSGRAGLLNEQFF. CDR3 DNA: TGTGCCAGTCAGTCGACTAGCGGGAGGGCCGGTCTCCTCAATGAGCAGTTCTTC.

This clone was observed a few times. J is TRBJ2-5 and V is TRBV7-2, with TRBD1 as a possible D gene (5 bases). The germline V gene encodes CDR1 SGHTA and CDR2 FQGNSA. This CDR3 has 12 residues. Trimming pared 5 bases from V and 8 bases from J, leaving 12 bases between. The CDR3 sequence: CASSLSRGTQYF. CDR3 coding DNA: TGTGCCAGCAGCCTTTCTAGGGGCACCCAGTACTTC.

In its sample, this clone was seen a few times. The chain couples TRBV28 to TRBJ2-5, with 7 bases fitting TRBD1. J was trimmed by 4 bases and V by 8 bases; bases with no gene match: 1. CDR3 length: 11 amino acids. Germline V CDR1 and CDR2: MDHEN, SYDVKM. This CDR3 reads CASRTGETQYF. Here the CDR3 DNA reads TGTGCCAGCCGGACAGGAGAGACCCAGTACTTC. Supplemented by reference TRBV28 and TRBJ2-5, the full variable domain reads DVKVTQSSRYLVKRTGEKVFLECVQDMDHENMFWYRQDPGLGLRLIYFSYDVKMKEKGDIPEGYSVSREKKERFSLILESASTNQTSMYLCASRTGETQYFGPGTRLLVL.

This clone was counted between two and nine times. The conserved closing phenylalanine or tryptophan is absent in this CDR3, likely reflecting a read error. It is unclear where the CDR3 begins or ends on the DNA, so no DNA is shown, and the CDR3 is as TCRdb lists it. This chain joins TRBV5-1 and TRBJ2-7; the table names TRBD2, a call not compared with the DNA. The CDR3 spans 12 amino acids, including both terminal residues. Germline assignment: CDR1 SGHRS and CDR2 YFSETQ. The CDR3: CASIFRPSGSII.

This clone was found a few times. CDR3 nucleotides: TGTGCCAGCAGTGTCAGACAGGGGGCAGATACGCAGTATTTT. This translates into CASSVRQGADTQYF. V usage is TRBV25-1 and J usage is TRBJ2-3; 9 nucleotides align to TRBD1. Germline trimming cut 4 bases from V and 4 bases from J; bases unmatched to any gene: 3. CDR3 length: 14 amino acids. CDR1 and CDR2 (germline): MGHDK, SYGVNS.

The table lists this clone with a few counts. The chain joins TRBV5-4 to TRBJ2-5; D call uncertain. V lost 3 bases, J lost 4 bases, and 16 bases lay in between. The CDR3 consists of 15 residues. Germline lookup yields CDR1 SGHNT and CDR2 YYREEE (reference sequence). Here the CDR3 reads CASSYDRTPGETQYF. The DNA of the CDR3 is TGTGCCAGCAGCTACGACCGGACGCCGGGAGAGACCCAGTACTTC. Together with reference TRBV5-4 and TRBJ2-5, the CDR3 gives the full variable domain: ETGVTQSPTHLIKTRGQQVTLRCSSQSGHNTVSWYQQALGQGPQFIFQYYREEENGRGNFPPRFSGLQFPNYSSELNVNALELDDSALYLCASSYDRTPGETQYFGPGTRLLVL.

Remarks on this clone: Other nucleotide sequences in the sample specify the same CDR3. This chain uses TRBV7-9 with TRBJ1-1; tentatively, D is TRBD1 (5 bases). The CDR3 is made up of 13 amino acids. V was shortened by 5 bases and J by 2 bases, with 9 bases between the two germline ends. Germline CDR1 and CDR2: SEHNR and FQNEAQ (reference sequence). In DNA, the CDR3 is TGTGCCAGCAGCGCGCAGGGTAACACTGAAGCTTTCTTT. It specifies CASSAQGNTEAFF. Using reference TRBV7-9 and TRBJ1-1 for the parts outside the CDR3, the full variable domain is DTGVSQNPRHKITKRGQNVTFRCDPISEHNRLYWYRQTLGQGPEFLTYFQNEAQLEKSRLLSDRFSAERPKGSFSTLEIQRTEQGDSAMYLCASSAQGNTEAFFGQGTRLTVV.

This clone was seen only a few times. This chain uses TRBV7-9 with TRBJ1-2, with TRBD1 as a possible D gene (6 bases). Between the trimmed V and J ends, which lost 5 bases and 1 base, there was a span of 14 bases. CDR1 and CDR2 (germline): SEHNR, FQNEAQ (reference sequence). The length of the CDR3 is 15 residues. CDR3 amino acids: CASSPQGQLNYGYTF. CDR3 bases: TGTGCCAGCAGCCCTCAAGGACAGCTTAACTATGGCTACACCTTC.

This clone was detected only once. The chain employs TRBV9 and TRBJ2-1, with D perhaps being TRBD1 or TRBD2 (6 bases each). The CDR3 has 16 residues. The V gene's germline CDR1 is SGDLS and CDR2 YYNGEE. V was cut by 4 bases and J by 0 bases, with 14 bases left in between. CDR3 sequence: CASSPRGTTSYNEQFF. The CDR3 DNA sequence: TGTGCCAGCAGCCCACGGGGGACAACCTCCTACAATGAGCAGTTCTTC.